The 26 T cell receptor beta chains in this list originate from one sample, sequenced in a study of CD8 T cells in ankylosing spondylitis. Findings and limits, study-wide: A motif in TCR beta, a set of seven to nine highly homologous variants, appeared characteristic of ankylosing spondylitis blood.

No cognate antigen is known for these TCRs. TCRdb recomputed calls from the 5' RACE reads with MiXCR, one row per CDR3 protein. The table has about 540,000 distinct CDR3 sequences, 12% seen once; the top ten hold almost 7%. Sequences were obtained from blood, either unsorted or a sorted T cell fraction (not recorded which). Receptor source: a male donor with ankylosing spondylitis.

This clonotype came up a few times. The chain is built from TRBV5-1 and TRBJ2-1, with 8 bases lining up with TRBD1. Germline V gene lookup returns CDR1 SGHRS and CDR2 YFSETQ. With 6 bases clipped from V and 5 bases from J, the junction kept 10 bases outside the gene matches. The CDR3 is made up of 15 amino acids. Here the CDR3 reads CASTPRTGSNNEQFF. Written as DNA, the CDR3 is TGCGCCAGCACCCCCAGGACAGGGTCCAACAATGAGCAGTTCTTC.

This clonotype has just a few counts. V is TRBV5-6 and J is TRBJ1-1; 10 nucleotides agree with TRBD1. Germline V gene lookup returns CDR1 SGHDT and CDR2 YYEEEE. The CDR3 is made up of 15 amino acids. The trim removed 3 bases at V and 5 bases at J, leaving 7 bases unmatched. The CDR3 reads CASSWRDRGDTEAFF. The CDR3 DNA reads TGTGCCAGCAGCTGGCGGGACAGGGGCGATACTGAAGCTTTCTTT.

V gene TRBV15 combines with J gene TRBJ2-5, with D maybe TRBD1 (5 bases). The V end lost 1 base, the J end lost 5 bases, and 20 bases lay between the germline ends. The CDR3 covers 17 residues. The germline CDR1 and CDR2 sequences are LNHNV and YYDKDF (reference sequence). CDR3 sequence: CATSRVLPGSGLETQYF. The CDR3 DNA sequence: TGTGCCACCAGCAGAGTGCTCCCAGGGTCAGGATTGGAGACCCAGTACTTC. Complete variable domain (other parts from reference TRBV15 and TRBJ2-5): DAMVIQNPRYQVTQFGKPVTLSCSQTLNHNVMYWYQQKSSQAPKLLFHYYDKDFNNEADTPDNFQSRRPNTSFCFLDIRSPGLGDTAMYLCATSRVLPGSGLETQYFGPGTRLLVL.

V is TRBV24-1 and J is TRBJ2-5; D ambiguous. The CDR3 totals 16 residues. V was cut by 4 bases and J by 2 bases, with 16 bases left in between. Germline V gene lookup returns CDR1 KGHDR and CDR2 SFDVKD. The CDR3 loop reads CATSESNPGSQETQYF. CDR3 DNA sequence: TGTGCCACCAGTGAATCTAATCCAGGATCTCAAGAGACCCAGTACTTC.

The chain couples TRBV5-6 to TRBJ1-3, with D unclear. The V gene lost 5 bases and the J gene lost 0 bases, with 6 bases spanning the gap. The CDR3 totals 13 residues. Germline CDR1 is SGHDT and CDR2 is YYEEEE. CDR3 sequence reads: CASRRRSGNTIYF. In DNA form, the CDR3 reads TGTGCCAGCAGACGTCGCTCTGGAAACACCATATATTTT.

This rearrangement joins TRBV12-3 or TRBV12-4 to TRBJ1-3; TRBD1 might be the D (5 bases). The CDR3 has 15 amino acids. V gave up 7 bases and J gave up 2 bases, with 15 bases separating them. The CDR3 region has the DNA TGTGCCAGCACCCCGGGGGGGTGGACTGGAAACACCATATATTTT. It translates to CASTPGGWTGNTIYF.

The V gene is TRBV7-2, the J gene TRBJ1-1, with D perhaps matching TRBD1 (5 bases). The CDR3 consists of 15 residues. Germline CDR1 is SGHTA and CDR2 is FQGNSA. Trimming pared 1 base from V and 1 base from J, leaving 10 bases between. CDR3 DNA sequence: TGTGCCAGCAGCTTAGAGGCAGGGAAGAACACTGAAGCTTTCTTT. Protein: CASSLEAGKNTEAFF.

This clonotype came up a few times. The chain carries TRBV14 and TRBJ2-7; possible D gene TRBD2, 5 bases. Germline CDR1 SGHDN, CDR2 FVKESK. The CDR3 covers 13 residues. V lost 6 bases and J lost 2, with 11 bases in between. CDR3 region: CASRDGGTYEQYF. The DNA for the CDR3 is TGTGCCAGCAGGGACGGAGGAACCTACGAGCAGTACTTC.

This clonotype was picked up a small number of times. V usage is TRBV12-3 or TRBV12-4 and J usage is TRBJ1-2; D is uncertain. Trimming stripped 3 bases from V and 1 base from J, with 6 bases between. This CDR3 has 13 amino acids. Here the CDR3 DNA reads TGTGCCAGCAGTTTGTCGAATAACTATGGCTACACCTTC. This gives the protein CASSLSNNYGYTF.

This clonotype was observed at least ten times. This chain uses TRBV5-6 with TRBJ1-4; D is unclear. The length of the CDR3 is 15 residues. The V gene's germline CDR1 is SGHDT and CDR2 YYEEEE. Trimming cost V 0 bases and J 7 bases, with 13 bases left between them. In nucleotides, the CDR3 is TGTGCCAGCAGCTTGGGGGTAGCGGGCCGTGAAAAACTGTTTTTT. Protein product: CASSLGVAGREKLFF.

This chain's CDR3 is CSASGAGPRGNSPLHF. The CDR3 coding sequence is TGCAGTGCTAGTGGGGCAGGGCCTAGGGGGAATTCACCCCTCCACTTT. The chain employs TRBV20-1 and TRBJ1-6, with a possible D match to TRBD1 (6 bases). The germline V gene has CDR1 DFQATT and CDR2 SNEGSKA (reference sequence). CDR3 length equals 16 residues. V lost 3 bases, J lost 7 bases, and 19 bases lay in between.

The V and J genes are TRBV29-1 and TRBJ1-2; no definite D call. Germline V gene sequence: CDR1 SQVTM, CDR2 ANQGSEA. V was clipped by 7 bases and J by 0 bases, with 6 bases between them. The CDR3 is 11 amino acids. The CDR3 DNA reads TGCAGCGCAGAGACTAACTATGGCTACACCTTC. Translated: CSAETNYGYTF. Full variable domain (remainder filled in from reference TRBV29-1 and TRBJ1-2): SAVISQKPSRDICQRGTSLTIQCQVDSQVTMMFWYRQQPGQSLTLIATANQGSEATYESGFVIDKFPISRPNLTFSTLTVSNMSPEDSSIYLCSAETNYGYTFGSGTRLTVV.

This clonotype appeared many times. The chain joins TRBV12-3 or TRBV12-4 to TRBJ2-2; 7 bases line up with TRBD2. V was clipped by 6 bases and J by 5 bases; unmatched bases: 6. The CDR3 covers 14 residues. The CDR3 here is CASSPSGITGELFF. The CDR3 coding sequence is TGTGCCAGCAGCCCAAGCGGGATTACCGGGGAGCTGTTTTTT.

This clonotype has ten or more counts. The CDR3 sequence: CASGLTDRNGELFF. The CDR3 nucleotides are TGTGCTAGTGGTTTGACGGACAGAAACGGGGAGCTGTTTTTT. The V call is TRBV12-5, the J call TRBJ2-2; maybe TRBD1 (6 bases). There are 14 residues in the CDR3. Looked up from germline, CDR1 is LGHNT and CDR2 is FRNRAP. Trimming cost V 2 bases and J 7 bases, with 11 bases left between them.

This clonotype was found many times. The chain links TRBV12-3 or TRBV12-4 to TRBJ2-3; 7 bases are a match to TRBD1. The length of the CDR3 is 13 residues. V lost 6 bases, J lost 0 bases, and 0 bases stayed unmatched. CDR3 bases: TGTGCCAGCAGGGGACAGAGCACAGATACGCAGTATTTT. Translated: CASRGQSTDTQYF.

This clonotype was seen repeatedly, ten times or more. The chain has TRBV12-3 or TRBV12-4 and TRBJ2-2; possibly TRBD2 for D (6 bases). The ends were cut back, 8 bases at V and 0 bases at J, with 10 bases in the middle. The CDR3 length is 14 residues. CDR3 in DNA: TGTGCCAGCGGGGACTCCCCGAACACCGGGGAGCTGTTTTTT. It is translated as CASGDSPNTGELFF.

J is TRBJ2-6 and V is TRBV2; no firm D call. CDR3 length: 13 residues. V was cut by 7 bases and J by 0 bases, with 4 bases left in between. The V gene's germline CDR1 is SNHLY and CDR2 FYNNEI. The CDR3 protein is CASKGSGANVLTF. For the CDR3, the DNA is TGTGCCAGCAAGGGCTCTGGGGCCAACGTCCTGACTTTC.

This clonotype was recorded once. This chain joins TRBV29-1 and TRBJ2-1; 9 nucleotides line up with TRBD2. The length of the CDR3 is 14 residues. Germline V gives CDR1 SQVTM, CDR2 ANQGSEA. Trimming at V came to 4 bases and at J to 5 bases, leaving 6 bases not matched to a gene. CDR3 coding DNA: TGCAGCGTTGTCCTAGCGGGAAGTAACAATGAGCAGTTCTTC. It yields the protein CSVVLAGSNNEQFF.

This chain links TRBV4-1 with TRBJ2-3, with 11 bases lining up with TRBD2. The ends lost 4 bases at V and 2 bases at J; junction bases unmatched: 8. The CDR3 consists of 17 residues. Germline V gene sequence: CDR1 MGHRA, CDR2 YSYEKL. The CDR3 DNA reads as TGCGCCAGCAGCCTTATTGGGACTAGCGGAAACACAGATACGCAGTATTTT. This gives the protein CASSLIGTSGNTDTQYF.

V and J are TRBV3-1 and TRBJ1-5; TRBD1 matches at 7 bases. The CDR3 is made up of 15 amino acids. The V and J ends lost 1 base and 6 bases, in that order; junction bases with no gene match: 6. Germline V gives CDR1 LGHDT, CDR2 YNNKEL (reference sequence). CDR3 in amino acids: CASSQAAGGIQPQHF. The CDR3 DNA is TGTGCCAGCAGCCAAGCCGCAGGGGGAATTCAGCCCCAGCATTTT.

The chain combines TRBV27 with TRBJ2-1, with no clear D. CDR1 and CDR2 (germline): MNHEY, SMNVEV (reference sequence). This CDR3 has 14 amino acids. V was shortened by 6 bases and J by 1 base, with 10 bases between the two germline ends. CDR3 coding DNA: TGTGCCAGCAGCCGGTGGGGATCCTACAATGAGCAGTTCTTC. Protein product: CASSRWGSYNEQFF.

This clonotype was seen ten or more times. The chain joins TRBV7-8 to TRBJ1-5; possibly TRBD1 for D (5 bases). This CDR3 has 16 amino acids. Looked up from germline, CDR1 is SGHVS and CDR2 is FQNEAQ. Trimming took off 2 bases at V and 3 bases at J, with 14 bases between the two ends. The CDR3 DNA follows: TGTGCCAGCAGCTTACAAGGGACCCGATACAATCAGCCCCAGCATTTT. The encoded protein is CASSLQGTRYNQPQHF.

The chain links TRBV19 to TRBJ1-3, with D tentatively TRBD1 (5 bases). V lost 5 bases, J lost 0 bases, and 8 bases lay in between. In germline, CDR1 is LNHDA, CDR2 SQIVND (reference sequence). The CDR3 is made up of 14 amino acids. CDR3 DNA sequence: TGTGCCAGTAGTCGGGGGGGCTCTGGAAACACCATATATTTT. Protein sequence: CASSRGGSGNTIYF.

In this sample, this clonotype turned up a few times. The chain couples TRBV11-2 to TRBJ2-1; TRBD1 aligns across 11 bases. CDR1 and CDR2 (germline): SGHAT, FQNNGV. Trimming removed 3 bases from V and 7 bases from J; junction bases left unmatched: 11. The length of the CDR3 is 17 residues. The CDR3 bases are TGTGCCAGCAGCTTCGTAACACCTCGGGACAGGGGGAATGAGCAGTTCTTC. Encoded protein: CASSFVTPRDRGNEQFF. Variable domain in full (rest from reference TRBV11-2 and TRBJ2-1): EAGVAQSPRYKIIEKRQSVAFWCNPISGHATLYWYQQILGQGPKLLIQFQNNGVVDDSQLPKDRFSAERLKGVDSTLKIQPAKLEDSAVYLCASSFVTPRDRGNEQFFGPGTRLTVL.

This clonotype was counted at least ten times. V is TRBV6-1 and J is TRBJ2-7; D is perhaps TRBD2 (6 bases). Germline V gene lookup returns CDR1 MNHNS and CDR2 SASEGT. This CDR3 comprises 12 residues. Trimming removed 6 bases at V and 6 bases at J, with 12 bases between. The CDR3 loop reads CASSVGGFEQYV. Here the CDR3 DNA reads TGTGCCAGCAGCGTCGGGGGTTTCGAGCAGTACGTC.

This clonotype occurred many times. The rearrangement links TRBV20-1 to TRBJ2-5; 8 bases are a match to TRBD2. Germline-derived CDR1 and CDR2 are DFQATT and SNEGSKA (reference sequence). V lost 4 bases and J lost 5; bases outside the gene matches: 6. The CDR3 covers 13 residues. The CDR3 sequence: CSATGLGGETQYF. For the CDR3, the DNA is TGCAGTGCTACGGGACTAGGTGGTGAGACCCAGTACTTC.